The entry below gives a single T cell receptor beta chain sequence along with its context. The data were obtained in a study of Ad26.COV2.S vaccination and SARS-CoV-2 variants. Study-level background: Donor got 5x10^10 or 1x10^11 viral particles of Ad26.COV2.S.

The CDR3 has 18 amino acids. V was trimmed by 0 bases and J by 0 bases, leaving 18 bases between them. Germline CDR1 and CDR2: LGHDT and YNNKEL (reference sequence). Assay used: immunoSEQ multiplex PCR; TCRdb lists only in-frame clones, some missing. This sample has around 450,000 clones, with 80% to 90% found just once. The treatment denotes: approximately 18 received Ad26.COV2.S at low or high dose, single or two shots; 5 received placebo; per-sample allocation not given. Repertoires come from day 63 after the first vaccine or placebo injection. Participants' vaccine, an Ad26 vector, delivered Wuhan-strain SARS-CoV-2 spike.

The sample here was peripheral blood, taken in a trial of Ad26.COV2.S vaccine versus placebo. This TCR came from a person between 18 and 59 years old who received the Ad26.COV2.S COVID-19 vaccine or a placebo. V and J are TRBV3-1 (or the pseudogene TRBV3-2) and TRBJ2-7; no clear D. CDR3 in amino acids: CASSQDWFGRNSSYEQYF. CDR3 nucleotide sequence: TGTGCCAGCAGCCAAGATTGGTTCGGCAGAAACAGCTCCTACGAGCAGTACTTC.